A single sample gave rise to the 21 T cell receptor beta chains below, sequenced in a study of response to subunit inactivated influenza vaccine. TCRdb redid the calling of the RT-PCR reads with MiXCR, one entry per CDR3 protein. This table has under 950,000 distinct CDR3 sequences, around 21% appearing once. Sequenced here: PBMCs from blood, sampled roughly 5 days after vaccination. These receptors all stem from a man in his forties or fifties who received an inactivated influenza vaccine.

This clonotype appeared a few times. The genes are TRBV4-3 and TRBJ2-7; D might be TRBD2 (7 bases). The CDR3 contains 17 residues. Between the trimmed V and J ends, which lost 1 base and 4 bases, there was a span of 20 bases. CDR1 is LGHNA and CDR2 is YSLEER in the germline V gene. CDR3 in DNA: TGCGCCAGCAGCCAAGGGGTTGCGGAGGGGGGGACGTACGAGCAGTACTTC. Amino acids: CASSQGVAEGGTYEQYF.

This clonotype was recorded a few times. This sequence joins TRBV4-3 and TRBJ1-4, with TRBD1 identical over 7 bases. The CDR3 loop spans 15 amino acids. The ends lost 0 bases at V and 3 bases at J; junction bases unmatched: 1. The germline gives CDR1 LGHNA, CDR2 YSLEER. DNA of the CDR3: TGCGCCAGCAGCCAAGAGGGACAGCCTAATGAAAAACTGTTTTTT. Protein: CASSQEGQPNEKLFF.

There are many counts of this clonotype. CDR3 region: CSVEFAGRPNPYEQYF. CDR3 bases: TGCAGCGTTGAATTTGCGGGACGTCCGAACCCCTACGAGCAGTACTTC. The rearrangement uses TRBV29-1 and TRBJ2-7, with D possibly TRBD2 on 6 matching bases. The CDR3 has 16 amino acids. The germline V and J ends were trimmed by 2 bases and 2 bases, with 19 bases remaining between them. Germline values: CDR1 SQVTM, CDR2 ANQGSEA.

The CDR3 protein is CASSLSAGEGDYGYTF. DNA of the CDR3: TGTGCCAGCAGCTTGAGCGCAGGGGAGGGTGACTATGGCTACACCTTC. This chain uses TRBV5-5 with TRBJ1-2, with D tentatively TRBD1 (6 bases). Trimming removed 1 base at V and 3 bases at J, with 16 bases between. CDR1 and CDR2 from the germline V gene are SGHKS and YYEKEE (reference sequence). The CDR3 runs 16 residues.

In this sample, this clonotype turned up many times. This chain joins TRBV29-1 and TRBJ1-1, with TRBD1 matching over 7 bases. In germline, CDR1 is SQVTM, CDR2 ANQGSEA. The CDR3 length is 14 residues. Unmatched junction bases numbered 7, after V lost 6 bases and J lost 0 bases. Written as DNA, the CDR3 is TGCAGCGTCCTGGGACAGAACTTGAACACTGAAGCTTTCTTT. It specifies CSVLGQNLNTEAFF.

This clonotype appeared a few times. CDR3 loop: CSVRLRDSLSREQFF. The CDR3, as DNA: TGCAGCGTACGTCTGAGGGACAGCCTCTCGAGGGAGCAGTTCTTC. The rearrangement uses TRBV29-1 and TRBJ2-1; 7 bases are shared with TRBD1. J was trimmed by 10 bases and V by 6 bases; bases with no gene match: 18. The CDR3 extends over 15 amino acids. The germline V gene has CDR1 SQVTM and CDR2 ANQGSEA.

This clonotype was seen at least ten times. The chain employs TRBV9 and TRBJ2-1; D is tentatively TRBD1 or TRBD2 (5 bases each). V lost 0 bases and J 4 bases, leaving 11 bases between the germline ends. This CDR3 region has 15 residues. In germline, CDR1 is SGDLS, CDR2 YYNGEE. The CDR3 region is CASSVAGTQYNEQFF. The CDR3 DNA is TGTGCCAGCAGCGTAGCAGGGACCCAGTACAATGAGCAGTTCTTC.

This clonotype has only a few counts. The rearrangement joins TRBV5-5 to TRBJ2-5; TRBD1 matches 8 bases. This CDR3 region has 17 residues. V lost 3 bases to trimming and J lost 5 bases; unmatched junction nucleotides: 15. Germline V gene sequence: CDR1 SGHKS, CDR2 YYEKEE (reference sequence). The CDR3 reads CASSSALDRDLRETQYF. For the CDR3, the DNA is TGTGCCAGCAGCTCGGCCCTGGACAGGGACCTTCGGGAGACCCAGTACTTC.

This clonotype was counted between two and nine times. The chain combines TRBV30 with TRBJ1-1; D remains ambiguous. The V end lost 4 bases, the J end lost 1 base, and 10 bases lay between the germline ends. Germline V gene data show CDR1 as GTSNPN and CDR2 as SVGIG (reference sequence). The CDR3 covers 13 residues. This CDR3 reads CAWTRQENTEAFF. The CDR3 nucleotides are TGTGCCTGGACAAGGCAGGAGAACACTGAAGCTTTCTTT.

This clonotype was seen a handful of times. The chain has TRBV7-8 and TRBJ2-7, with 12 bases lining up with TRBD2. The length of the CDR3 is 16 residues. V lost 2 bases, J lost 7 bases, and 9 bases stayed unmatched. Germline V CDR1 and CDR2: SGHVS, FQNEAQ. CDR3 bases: TGTGCCAGCAGCTTATTGACTAGCGGGGGCCCGGGGGAGCAGTACTTC. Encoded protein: CASSLLTSGGPGEQYF.

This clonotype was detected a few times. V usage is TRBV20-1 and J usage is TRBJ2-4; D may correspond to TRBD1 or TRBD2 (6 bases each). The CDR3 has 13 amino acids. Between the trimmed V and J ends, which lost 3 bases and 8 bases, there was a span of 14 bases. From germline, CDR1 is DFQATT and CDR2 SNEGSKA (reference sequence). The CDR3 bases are TGCAGTGCTAGCCCACAGGGAGGACACATTCAGTACTTC. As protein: CSASPQGGHIQYF.

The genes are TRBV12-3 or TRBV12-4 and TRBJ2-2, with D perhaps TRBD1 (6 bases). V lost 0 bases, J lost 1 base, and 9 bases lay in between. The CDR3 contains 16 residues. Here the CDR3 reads CASSLARTVNTGELFF. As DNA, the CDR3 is TGTGCCAGCAGTTTAGCGAGGACAGTGAACACCGGGGAGCTGTTTTTT.

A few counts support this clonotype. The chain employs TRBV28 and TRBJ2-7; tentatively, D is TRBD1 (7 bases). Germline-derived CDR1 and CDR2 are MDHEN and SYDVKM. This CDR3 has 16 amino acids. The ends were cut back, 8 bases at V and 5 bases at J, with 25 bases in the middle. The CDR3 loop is CASSPAGGTRGHEQYF. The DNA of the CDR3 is TGTGCCAGCTCACCTGCAGGGGGGACGCGGGGCCACGAGCAGTACTTC.

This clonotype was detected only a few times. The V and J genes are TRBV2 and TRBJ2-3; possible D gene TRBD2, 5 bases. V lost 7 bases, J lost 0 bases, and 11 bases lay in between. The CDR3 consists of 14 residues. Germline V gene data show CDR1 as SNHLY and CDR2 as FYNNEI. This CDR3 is CASTSYSSTDTQYF. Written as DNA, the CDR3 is TGTGCCAGCACTAGCTACTCCAGCACAGATACGCAGTATTTT.

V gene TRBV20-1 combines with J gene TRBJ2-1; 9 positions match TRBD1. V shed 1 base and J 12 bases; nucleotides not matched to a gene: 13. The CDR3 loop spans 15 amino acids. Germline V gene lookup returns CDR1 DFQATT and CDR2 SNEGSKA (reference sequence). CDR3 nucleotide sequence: TGCAGTGCTAGAGGGGACAGGGAGAATCTCCAGGGGCAGTTCTTC. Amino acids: CSARGDRENLQGQFF.

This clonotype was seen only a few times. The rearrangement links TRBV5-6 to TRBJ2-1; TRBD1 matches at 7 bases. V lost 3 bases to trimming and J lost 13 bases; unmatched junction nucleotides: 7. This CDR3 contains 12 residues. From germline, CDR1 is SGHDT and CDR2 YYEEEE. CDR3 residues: CASSSVRDSQFF. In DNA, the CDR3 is TGTGCCAGCAGCTCAGTCCGGGACAGCCAGTTCTTC.

The CDR3 nucleotides are TGTGCCAGCAGCTTTTCCGGGGTCACAGATACGCAGTATTTT. Its translation: CASSFSGVTDTQYF. This chain links TRBV7-9 with TRBJ2-3, with a possible D match to TRBD2 (5 bases). CDR1 and CDR2 (germline): SEHNR, FQNEAQ (reference sequence). The CDR3 totals 14 residues. V was trimmed by 3 bases and J by 2 bases, leaving 9 bases between them.

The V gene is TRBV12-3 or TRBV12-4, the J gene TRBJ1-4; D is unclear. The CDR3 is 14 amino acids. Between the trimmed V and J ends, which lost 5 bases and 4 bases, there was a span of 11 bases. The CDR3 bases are TGTGCCAGCAGTCTTTCGGGGAATAATGAAAAACTGTTTTTT. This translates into CASSLSGNNEKLFF.

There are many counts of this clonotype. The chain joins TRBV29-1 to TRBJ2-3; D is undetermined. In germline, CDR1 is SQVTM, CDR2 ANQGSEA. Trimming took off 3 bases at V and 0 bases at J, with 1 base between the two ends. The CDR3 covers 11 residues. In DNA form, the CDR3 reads TGCAGCGTTGACAGCACAGATACGCAGTATTTT. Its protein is CSVDSTDTQYF.

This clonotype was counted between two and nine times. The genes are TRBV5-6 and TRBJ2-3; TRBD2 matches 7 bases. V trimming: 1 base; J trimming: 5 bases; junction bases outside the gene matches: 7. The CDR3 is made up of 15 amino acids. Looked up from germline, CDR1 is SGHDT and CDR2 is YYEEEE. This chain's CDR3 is CASSLQRGGGDTQYF. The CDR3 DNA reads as TGTGCCAGCAGCTTGCAGCGGGGAGGCGGAGATACGCAGTATTTT.

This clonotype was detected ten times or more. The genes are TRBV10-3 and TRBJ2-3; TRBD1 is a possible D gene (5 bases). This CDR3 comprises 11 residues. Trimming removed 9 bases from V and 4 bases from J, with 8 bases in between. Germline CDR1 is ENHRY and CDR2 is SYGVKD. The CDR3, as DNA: TGTGCCATACAGGCCGCAGATACGCAGTATTTT. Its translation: CAIQAADTQYF.